Described below is a single TCR beta chain sequence and its context. This specimen belongs to a study of blood T cell repertoires in COVID-19. Looking at the study overall: The United States, Italy and Spain were the sources of the acute and convalescent COVID-19 samples. T cells, B-cell-depleted T cells, or PBMCs provided the cDNA or gDNA that served as material.

The V gene's germline CDR1 is LNHDA and CDR2 SQIVND (reference sequence). The V end lost 7 bases, the J end lost 8 bases, and 11 bases lay between the germline ends. The CDR3 covers 12 residues. As handled by the study authors: Reference gene primer amplification yielded estimated nucleated cell counts. Sequenced by immunoSEQ multiplex PCR; TCRdb stores in-frame clones only, minus some. Clonal size and the V and J genes are those of that table, whereas D and trimming came from the DNA. Of approximately 140,000 clones in the sample, 87% were seen once. This TCR was sampled from a woman aged 55-69 years with active or convalescent COVID-19. Sequencing was carried out using peripheral blood. The chain recombines TRBV19 with TRBJ1-4, with D maybe TRBD1 (6 bases). This chain's CDR3 is CASTAGQEKLFF. In nucleotides, the CDR3 is TGTGCCAGTACCGCCGGACAGGAAAAACTGTTTTTT.